These 21 T cell receptor beta chains share one sample of origin, sequenced in a study of T cell responses to AZD1222 COVID-19 vaccine. Profiled with immunoSEQ multiplex PCR; TCRdb holds only in-frame clones, not every one. The sample records 170,000 or so clones, about nine tenths being singletons. The material sequenced was peripheral blood, taken on day 0 of AZD1222 vaccination. Receptor source: an adult in good health.

The rearrangement joins TRBV4-2 to TRBJ2-4, with a possible D match to TRBD1 (6 bases). V was trimmed by 0 bases and J by 1 base, leaving 10 bases between them. Per the germline V gene, CDR1 is LGHNA and CDR2 is YNFKEQ. This CDR3 contains 16 residues. The CDR3 protein is CASSQDNQGAKNIQYF. Here the CDR3 DNA reads TGTGCCAGCAGCCAAGATAATCAGGGGGCCAAAAACATTCAGTACTTC.

The J gene is TRBJ2-7, the V gene TRBV7-2; D is unclear. Germline V gives CDR1 SGHTA, CDR2 FQGNSA. V lost 1 base and J lost 12, with 13 bases in between. The CDR3 runs 12 residues. The CDR3 spells CASSLGASERYF. The CDR3 coding sequence is TGTGCCAGCAGCTTAGGTGCTAGTGAGAGGTACTTC.

In regard to this clone: Other DNA sequences in this specimen translate into the identical CDR3. V usage is TRBV29-1 and J usage is TRBJ1-1; no clear D. The CDR3 is made up of 12 amino acids. Germline V gene data show CDR1 as SQVTM and CDR2 as ANQGSEA. V lost 4 bases and J lost 1, with 7 bases in between. CDR3 nucleotides: TGCAGCGTTGTAGTGGGGAACACTGAAGCTTTCTTT. It encodes CSVVVGNTEAFF.

The V and J genes are TRBV19 and TRBJ1-5; no definite D call. Germline V gives CDR1 LNHDA, CDR2 SQIVND (reference sequence). The CDR3 is 14 residues long. V gave up 5 bases and J gave up 11 bases, with 19 bases separating them. CDR3 nucleotides: TGTGCCAGTAGTTTCCGACGGCCCACCAGGTCCCAGCATTTT. It yields the protein CASSFRRPTRSQHF. Based on the CDR3 plus reference TRBV19 and TRBJ1-5, the full variable domain is DGGITQSPKYLFRKEGQNVTLSCEQNLNHDAMYWYRQDPGQGLRLIYYSQIVNDFQKGDIAEGYSVSREKKESFPLTVTSAQKNPTAFYLCASSFRRPTRSQHFGDGTRLSIL.

This clone is a singleton in its sample. The chain recombines TRBV9 with TRBJ2-5; 7 nucleotides line up with TRBD1. V shed 4 bases, J shed 9 bases, and the junction held 6 bases outside the gene matches. This CDR3 has 12 residues. Germline loops: CDR1 SGDLS, CDR2 YYNGEE. The chain's CDR3 is CASSFTGVPQYF. CDR3 sequence (DNA): TGTGCCAGCAGCTTTACAGGGGTGCCCCAGTACTTC.

This chain uses TRBV27 with TRBJ2-7; D is unclear. The CDR3 sequence is 12 residues long. Trimming shortened V by 2 bases and J by 2 bases, and 4 bases separated the two germline ends. Germline V gives CDR1 MNHEY, CDR2 SMNVEV (reference sequence). CDR3 sequence: CASSLNPYEQYF. The CDR3 DNA sequence: TGTGCCAGCAGTTTAAACCCCTACGAGCAGTACTTC.

This clone was recorded once. The chain has TRBV5-4 and TRBJ2-1, with 9 bases that match TRBD2. The germline gives CDR1 SGHNT, CDR2 YYREEE (reference sequence). The CDR3 sequence is 15 residues long. The junction had 11 bases not matched to a gene; V was cut back by 4 bases and J by 9 bases. The CDR3 loop reads CASSPLAGVTGEQFF. CDR3 DNA: TGTGCCAGCAGCCCCTTAGCGGGAGTGACTGGTGAGCAGTTCTTC.

The chain recombines TRBV5-1 with TRBJ1-1, with a possible D match to TRBD1 (5 bases). Per germline, CDR1 SGHRS and CDR2 YFSETQ. V dropped 0 bases and J dropped 5 bases, with 23 bases sitting between them. The CDR3 runs 18 residues. The CDR3 region is CASSLAISVRGGGTEAFF. CDR3 DNA sequence: TGCGCCAGCAGCTTGGCCATATCTGTCCGGGGGGGAGGTACTGAAGCTTTCTTT.

This chain links TRBV5-8 with TRBJ1-1; unclear D gene. CDR1 and CDR2 (germline): SGHTS, YDEGEE. Trimming shortened V by 1 base and J by 5 bases, and 15 bases separated the two germline ends. CDR3 length equals 15 residues. The CDR3 bases are TGTGCCAGCAGCTTGAGGTTCTCCGTAGAAACTGAAGCTTTCTTT. Amino acid sequence: CASSLRFSVETEAFF.

The V and J genes are TRBV6-1 and TRBJ1-5, with no clear D. The V gene lost 1 base and the J gene lost 4 bases, with 8 bases spanning the gap. This CDR3 is 14 amino acids long. Germline V lookup: CDR1 MNHNS, CDR2 SASEGT. The chain's CDR3 is CASSEVGRNQPQHF. The CDR3 nucleotides read TGTGCCAGCAGTGAAGTGGGCAGGAATCAGCCCCAGCATTTT.

J is TRBJ2-1 and V is TRBV4-1; D could derive from TRBD1 or TRBD2 (7 bases each). The length of the CDR3 is 17 residues. The V gene lost 4 bases and the J gene lost 2 bases, with 18 bases spanning the gap. CDR1 MGHRA and CDR2 YSYEKL come from the germline V gene. CDR3 sequence reads: CASSPTRGDSAYNEQFF. CDR3 DNA: TGCGCCAGCAGCCCTACCCGGGGGGACAGCGCCTACAATGAGCAGTTCTTC.

The V gene is TRBV7-2, the J gene TRBJ2-7, with 11 bases aligning to TRBD2. The CDR3 contains 16 residues. Germline trimming cut 3 bases from V and 3 bases from J; bases unmatched to any gene: 7. Germline CDR1 is SGHTA and CDR2 is FQGNSA. For the CDR3, the DNA is TGTGCCAGCAGCTTGGGCCCTACTAGCGGGAGCTACGAGCAGTACTTC. Translation: CASSLGPTSGSYEQYF.

The chain combines TRBV9 with TRBJ1-2, with a weak D call TRBD1 (5 bases). CDR1 is SGDLS, CDR2 YYNGEE, per germline. The length of the CDR3 is 17 residues. The V end lost 0 bases, the J end lost 4 bases, and 19 bases lay between the germline ends. CDR3 DNA: TGTGCCAGCAGCGTAGGAGGGGTGGGAAGCCATTCCTATGGCTACACCTTC. This encodes CASSVGGVGSHSYGYTF.

Details on this clone: Other DNA sequences in this sample translate to the same CDR3. This chain connects TRBV6-5 to TRBJ1-5; no firm D call. Deletions cut 4 bases from V and 0 bases from J, with 4 bases between. The CDR3 totals 13 residues. Germline V CDR1 and CDR2: MNHEY, SVGAGI. For the CDR3, the DNA is TGTGCCAGCAGTTTGAATAGCAATCAGCCCCAGCATTTT. It specifies CASSLNSNQPQHF.

The J gene is TRBJ2-2, the V gene TRBV6-5; 9 bases fit TRBD1. Trimming removed 3 bases from V and 5 bases from J; junction bases left unmatched: 4. CDR3 length: 15 amino acids. Germline V CDR1 and CDR2: MNHEY, SVGAGI. The CDR3 is CASSYTGGYTGELFF. The CDR3 DNA reads TGTGCCAGCAGTTATACAGGGGGCTATACCGGGGAGCTGTTTTTT.

This clone was recorded once. The same CDR3 can be traced to other DNA sequences in this sample. V usage is TRBV5-4 and J usage is TRBJ2-3, with 7 nucleotides matching TRBD2. The CDR3 is 14 residues long. CDR1 SGHNT and CDR2 YYREEE come from the germline V gene (reference sequence). V dropped 0 bases and J dropped 4; count of bases not matched to a gene: 2. CDR3 coding DNA: TGTGCCAGCAGCTTGGAGGCGGGGGCAGATACGCAGTATTTT. It codes for CASSLEAGADTQYF.

This chain connects TRBV7-9 to TRBJ2-5; D call uncertain. V was trimmed by 1 base and J by 0 bases, leaving 9 bases between them. CDR1 SEHNR and CDR2 FQNEAQ come from the germline V gene (reference sequence). This CDR3 has 15 amino acids. CDR3 DNA sequence: TGTGCCAGCAGCTTAGAAGGGTTATACCAAGAGACCCAGTACTTC. Translated: CASSLEGLYQETQYF. The variable domain in full, completed from reference TRBV7-9 and TRBJ2-5, reads DTGVSQNPRHKITKRGQNVTFRCDPISEHNRLYWYRQTLGQGPEFLTYFQNEAQLEKSRLLSDRFSAERPKGSFSTLEIQRTEQGDSAMYLCASSLEGLYQETQYFGPGTRLLVL.

The chain joins TRBV30 to TRBJ2-2; D perhaps matches TRBD1 (5 bases). The germline gives CDR1 GTSNPN, CDR2 SVGIG (reference sequence). Trimming removed 7 bases at V and 3 bases at J, with 18 bases between. The CDR3 has 15 residues. The CDR3 DNA follows: TGTGCCTATCAAGGGGCGGCCCGGGACACCGGGGAGCTGTTTTTT. Its translation: CAYQGAARDTGELFF.

Details on this clone: This specimen includes other DNA sequences encoding the same CDR3. This sequence joins TRBV30 and TRBJ1-5; possibly TRBD1 for D (6 bases). Germline V gene lookup returns CDR1 GTSNPN and CDR2 SVGIG (reference sequence). V lost 0 bases and J lost 4, with 13 bases in between. This CDR3 comprises 15 residues. The CDR3 DNA reads as TGTGCCTGGAGTGTACATGGACAGTTTAATCAGCCCCAGCATTTT. Amino acids: CAWSVHGQFNQPQHF.

The rearrangement joins TRBV10-2 to TRBJ2-3, with 12 bases fitting TRBD2. The CDR3 extends over 13 amino acids. Per the germline V gene, CDR1 is WSHSY and CDR2 is SAAADI. V was clipped by 9 bases and J by 5 bases; unmatched bases: 3. This chain's CDR3 is CARASGRGDTQYF. The CDR3 region has the DNA TGCGCCAGGGCTAGCGGGAGGGGAGATACGCAGTATTTT.

A few counts support this clone. The chain recombines TRBV3-1 (or the pseudogene TRBV3-2) with TRBJ2-2; TRBD1 is a possible D gene (5 bases). CDR3 size: 12 residues. V dropped 7 bases and J dropped 5 bases, with 8 bases sitting between them. Germline V CDR1 and CDR2: LGHDT, YNNKEL (reference sequence). The DNA for the CDR3 is TGTGCCAGCACCCAGGGAACCGGGGAGCTGTTTTTT. It encodes CASTQGTGELFF.